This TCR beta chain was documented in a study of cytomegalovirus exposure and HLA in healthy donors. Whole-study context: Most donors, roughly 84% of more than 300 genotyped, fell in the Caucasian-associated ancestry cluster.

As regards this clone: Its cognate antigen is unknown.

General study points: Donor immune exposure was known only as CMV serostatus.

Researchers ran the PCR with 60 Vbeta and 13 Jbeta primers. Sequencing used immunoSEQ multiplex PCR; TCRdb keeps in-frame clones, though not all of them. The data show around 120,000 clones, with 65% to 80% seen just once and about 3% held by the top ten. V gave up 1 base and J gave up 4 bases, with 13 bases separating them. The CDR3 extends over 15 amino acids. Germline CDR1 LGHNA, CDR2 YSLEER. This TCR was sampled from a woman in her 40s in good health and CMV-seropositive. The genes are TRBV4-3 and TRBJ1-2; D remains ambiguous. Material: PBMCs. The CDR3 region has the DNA TGCGCCAGCAGCCAAGTCCAGTCCGATTTCTATGGCTACACCTTC. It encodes CASSQVQSDFYGYTF.